Shown below are 9 T cell receptor beta chains from a single sample sequenced in a study of neoadjuvant anti-PD-1 for oral cavity cancer. Time point meaning: after neoadjuvant nivolumab, at surgical resection. The protocol was immunoSEQ multiplex PCR, while the TCRdb copy is restricted to in-frame clones and leaves out a portion. The sample includes some 14,000 clones, around 70% of them seen just once. This specimen consisted of PBMCs, obtained after nivolumab (anti-PD-1) treatment. The receptors were gathered from a person between 40 and 85 years old with oral cavity squamous cell carcinoma.

V and J are TRBV29-1 and TRBJ2-5, with a possible D match to TRBD1 (5 bases). The V gene lost 4 bases and the J gene lost 1 base, with 7 bases spanning the gap. Germline V gene lookup returns CDR1 SQVTM and CDR2 ANQGSEA. The CDR3 is 12 residues long. CDR3 loop: CSVGQFQETQYF. The CDR3 DNA reads as TGCAGCGTTGGACAGTTCCAAGAGACCCAGTACTTC.

The chain has TRBV29-1 and TRBJ2-1, with D unresolved. This CDR3 is 15 amino acids long. The germline gives CDR1 SQVTM, CDR2 ANQGSEA. Trimming took 1 base from V and 6 from J, leaving 16 bases between them. The CDR3 spells CSVEGGQLDLNEQFF. In nucleotides, the CDR3 is TGCAGCGTTGAAGGAGGTCAGCTTGATCTCAATGAGCAGTTCTTC.

This sequence joins TRBV19 and TRBJ2-2; D possibly corresponds to TRBD2 (6 bases). Trimming pared 6 bases from V and 4 bases from J, leaving 15 bases between. Germline assignment: CDR1 LNHDA and CDR2 SQIVND (reference sequence). This CDR3 region has 15 residues. This CDR3 reads CASRPLSGATGELFF. The CDR3 DNA is TGTGCCAGTAGGCCCCTATCGGGAGCCACCGGGGAGCTGTTTTTT. Looking up the rest from reference TRBV19 and TRBJ2-2 gives the full variable domain: DGGITQSPKYLFRKEGQNVTLSCEQNLNHDAMYWYRQDPGQGLRLIYYSQIVNDFQKGDIAEGYSVSREKKESFPLTVTSAQKNPTAFYLCASRPLSGATGELFFGEGSRLTVL.

The rearrangement uses TRBV7-3 and TRBJ2-3; perhaps TRBD2 as D (5 bases). V shed 3 bases and J shed 0 bases, with 10 bases lying between them. The CDR3 totals 15 residues. Germline V lookup: CDR1 SGHTA, CDR2 FQGTGA. The CDR3 DNA reads as TGTGCCAGCAGCTTGGCGGGTACTAGCACAGATACGCAGTATTTT. Protein: CASSLAGTSTDTQYF.

The rearrangement uses TRBV29-1 and TRBJ2-5, with D maybe TRBD1 (5 bases). Deletions cut 4 bases from V and 2 bases from J, with 8 bases between. The length of the CDR3 is 12 residues. The germline gives CDR1 SQVTM, CDR2 ANQGSEA. CDR3 sequence reads: CSVGAGQETQYF. The CDR3, as DNA: TGCAGCGTTGGGGCAGGGCAAGAGACCCAGTACTTC.

The chain uses TRBV6-4 and TRBJ2-1, with 12 bases lining up with TRBD2. Germline V gene sequence: CDR1 MRHNA, CDR2 SNTAGT. CDR3 size: 15 residues. The V segment lost 8 bases and the J segment 8 bases; nucleotides outside the gene matches: 10. CDR3 loop: CASPFTSGRIDEQFF. CDR3 DNA sequence: TGTGCCAGCCCCTTCACTAGCGGGAGGATCGATGAGCAGTTCTTC.

This chain joins TRBV5-7 and TRBJ2-2; 9 nucleotides line up with TRBD2. TRBV5-7 is recorded as an ORF, its role being uncertain. This CDR3 has 16 residues. V shed 3 bases, J shed 2 bases, and the junction held 5 bases outside the gene matches. The CDR3 region is CASSSRAGGNTGELFF. CDR3 in DNA: TGTGCCAGCAGCTCTAGAGCGGGAGGTAACACCGGGGAGCTGTTTTTT.

This chain links TRBV6-1 with TRBJ1-5; the match to TRBD1 covers 9 bases. With 4 bases clipped from V and 7 bases from J, the junction kept 8 bases outside the gene matches. Per germline, CDR1 MNHNS and CDR2 SASEGT. This CDR3 comprises 15 residues. CDR3: CASSALTGGEQPQHF. The DNA for the CDR3 is TGTGCCAGCAGTGCGTTGACAGGGGGAGAGCAGCCCCAGCATTTT.

The chain joins TRBV19 to TRBJ2-5, with 10 positions matching TRBD1. Unmatched junction bases numbered 0, after V lost 4 bases and J lost 1 base. Germline CDR1 and CDR2: LNHDA and SQIVND (reference sequence). This CDR3 is 14 amino acids long. The CDR3 DNA sequence: TGTGCCAGTAGTAGGGACAGGGGCCAAGAGACCCAGTACTTC. Encoded protein: CASSRDRGQETQYF. The whole variable domain, filled in from reference TRBV19 and TRBJ2-5, reads DGGITQSPKYLFRKEGQNVTLSCEQNLNHDAMYWYRQDPGQGLRLIYYSQIVNDFQKGDIAEGYSVSREKKESFPLTVTSAQKNPTAFYLCASSRDRGQETQYFGPGTRLLVL.